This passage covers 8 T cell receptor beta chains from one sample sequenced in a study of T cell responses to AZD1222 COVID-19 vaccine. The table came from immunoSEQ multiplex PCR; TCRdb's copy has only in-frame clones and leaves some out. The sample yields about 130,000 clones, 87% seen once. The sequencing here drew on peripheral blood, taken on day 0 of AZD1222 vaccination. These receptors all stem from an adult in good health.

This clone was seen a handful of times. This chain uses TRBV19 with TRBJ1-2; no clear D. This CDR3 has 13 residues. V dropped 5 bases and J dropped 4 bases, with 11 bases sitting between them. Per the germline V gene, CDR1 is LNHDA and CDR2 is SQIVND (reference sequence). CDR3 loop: CASSALAVYGYTF. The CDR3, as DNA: TGTGCCAGTAGTGCGTTAGCAGTCTATGGCTACACCTTC.

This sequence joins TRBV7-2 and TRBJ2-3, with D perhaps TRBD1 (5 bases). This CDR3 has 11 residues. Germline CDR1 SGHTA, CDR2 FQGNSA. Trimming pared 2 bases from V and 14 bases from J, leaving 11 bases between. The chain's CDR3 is CASSLQGSRYF. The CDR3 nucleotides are TGTGCCAGCAGCTTACAGGGCTCTCGGTATTTT.

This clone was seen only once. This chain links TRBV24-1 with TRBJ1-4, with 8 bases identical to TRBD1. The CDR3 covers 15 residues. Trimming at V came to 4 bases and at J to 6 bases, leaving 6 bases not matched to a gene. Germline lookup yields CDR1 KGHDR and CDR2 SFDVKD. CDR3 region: CATSDATGVHEKLFF. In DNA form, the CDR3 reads TGTGCCACCAGTGACGCGACAGGGGTTCATGAAAAACTGTTTTTT.

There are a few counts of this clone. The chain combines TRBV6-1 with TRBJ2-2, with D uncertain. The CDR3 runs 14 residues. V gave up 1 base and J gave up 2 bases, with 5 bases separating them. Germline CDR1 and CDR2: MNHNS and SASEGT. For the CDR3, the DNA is TGTGCCAGCAGTGAAGGGACCAACACCGGGGAGCTGTTTTTT. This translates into CASSEGTNTGELFF.

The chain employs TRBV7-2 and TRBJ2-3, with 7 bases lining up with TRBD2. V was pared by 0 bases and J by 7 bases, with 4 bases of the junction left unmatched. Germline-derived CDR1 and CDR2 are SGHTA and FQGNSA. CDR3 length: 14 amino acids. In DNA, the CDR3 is TGTGCCAGCAGCTTAGCCAGCGGGGTTAATACGCAGTATTTT. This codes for CASSLASGVNTQYF.

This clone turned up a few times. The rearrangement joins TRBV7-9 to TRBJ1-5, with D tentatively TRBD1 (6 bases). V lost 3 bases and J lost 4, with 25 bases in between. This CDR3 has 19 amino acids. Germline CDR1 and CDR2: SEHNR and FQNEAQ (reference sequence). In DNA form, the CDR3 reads TGTGCCAGCAGCTTTGCGGTAGCATCTAATCGACAGGATAATCAGCCCCAGCATTTT. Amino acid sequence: CASSFAVASNRQDNQPQHF.

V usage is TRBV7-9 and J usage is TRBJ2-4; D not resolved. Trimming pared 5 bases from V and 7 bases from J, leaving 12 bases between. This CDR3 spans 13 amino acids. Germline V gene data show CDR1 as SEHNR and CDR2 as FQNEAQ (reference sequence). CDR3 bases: TGTGCCAGCAGCCGCCAAAACGAGAACATTCAGTACTTC. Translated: CASSRQNENIQYF.

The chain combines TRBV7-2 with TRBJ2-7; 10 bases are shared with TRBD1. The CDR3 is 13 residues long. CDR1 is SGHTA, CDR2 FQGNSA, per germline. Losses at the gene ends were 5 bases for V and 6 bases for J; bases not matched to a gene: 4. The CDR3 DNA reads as TGTGCCAGCAGCAGCCGGGACAGGGGCGAGCAGTACTTC. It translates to CASSSRDRGEQYF.